The entry below gives a single T cell receptor beta chain sequence along with its context. Its antigen is as yet unknown. This sample stems from a study of cytomegalovirus exposure and HLA in healthy donors. Points from the study as a whole: In a later analysis, HLA-associated TCR beta chains were more clonally expanded than equally common others. Across HLA loci, a later analysis found differing TCR association rates, with DRB1 most and HLA-C fewest.

The primer mix had 60 Vbeta and 13 Jbeta primers. Repertoires were generated with immunoSEQ multiplex PCR, while TCRdb's copy carries only in-frame clones and drops some. The sample lists around 220,000 clones; roughly 80% were seen once. Germline loops: CDR1 LNHDA, CDR2 SQIVND (reference sequence). This CDR3 is 14 amino acids long. The V and J ends lost 7 bases and 1 base respectively, with 10 bases between them. The V call is TRBV19, the J call TRBJ2-2; a weak D match, TRBD2 (6 bases). The sequence came from a girl aged 10 to 17 in good health and CMV-seronegative. Sequencing was carried out using PBMCs. CDR3 protein: CASTRGMNTGELFF. The CDR3 bases are TGTGCCAGTACTCGCGGGATGAACACCGGGGAGCTGTTTTTT.